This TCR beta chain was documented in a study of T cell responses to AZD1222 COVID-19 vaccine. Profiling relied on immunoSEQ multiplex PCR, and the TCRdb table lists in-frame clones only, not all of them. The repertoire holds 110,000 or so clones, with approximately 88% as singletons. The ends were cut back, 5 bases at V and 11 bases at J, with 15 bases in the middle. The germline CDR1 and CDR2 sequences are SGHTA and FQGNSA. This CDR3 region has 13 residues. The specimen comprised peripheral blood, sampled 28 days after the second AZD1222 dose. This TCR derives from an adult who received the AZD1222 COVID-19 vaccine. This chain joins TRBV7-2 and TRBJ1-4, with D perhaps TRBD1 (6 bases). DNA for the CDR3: TGTGCCAGCAGCCCCCGACAGGTGGGGAAACTGTTTTTT. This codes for CASSPRQVGKLFF. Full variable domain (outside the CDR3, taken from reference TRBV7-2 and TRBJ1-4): GAGVSQSPSNKVTEKGKDVELRCDPISGHTALYWYRQSLGQGLEFLIYFQGNSAPDKSGLPSDRFSAERTGGSVSTLTIQRTQQEDSAVYLCASSPRQVGKLFFGSGTQLSVL.